This record looks at one T cell receptor beta chain sequence and its context. This sample is drawn from a study of blood T cell repertoires in COVID-19. The wider study: Both acute and convalescent COVID-19 samples were obtained from the United States, Italy and Spain. PBMCs, B-cell-depleted T cells, or T cells provided the cDNA or gDNA that made up the material.

TCRdb's table, derived via immunoSEQ multiplex PCR, lists solely in-frame clones and lacks some. The data show about 80,000 clones, about 91% seen once. The CDR3 length is 14 residues. V dropped 8 bases and J dropped 8 bases, with 16 bases sitting between them. Germline CDR1 SEHNR, CDR2 FQNEAQ (reference sequence). The source is a woman of 80 years or more with acute or convalescent COVID-19. What was sequenced was peripheral blood. This chain joins TRBV7-9 and TRBJ1-6; D is ambiguous. CDR3 nucleotide sequence: TGTGCCAGCGGCTCGATCCCGCGGGATTCACCCCTCCACTTT. Translating it yields CASGSIPRDSPLHF.